This T cell receptor beta chain stems from a study of response to subunit inactivated influenza vaccine. Study observations and caveats: After each seasonal influenza vaccination, few new T cells are recruited, the authors suggested.

TCRdb passed the RT-PCR reads through MiXCR, listing each CDR3 protein once. The sample holds under 550,000 distinct CDR3 sequences; 6.5% to 8% are singletons and the top ten take around 12%. This CDR3 spans 12 amino acids. The germline CDR1 and CDR2 sequences are DFQATT and SNEGSKA (reference sequence). V lost 1 base, J lost 2 bases, and 6 bases lay in between. This clonotype was recorded at least ten times. Its specificity is unknown. This specimen consisted of PBMCs from blood, obtained around 2 years after vaccination. This clonotype was obtained from a man aged 45 to 70 who received an inactivated influenza vaccine. The gene calls are TRBV20-1 and TRBJ2-7; the D gene is possibly TRBD2 (5 bases). The CDR3 DNA follows: TGCAGTGCTAGAGGAGGGCCCTACGAGCAGTACTTC. This codes for CSARGGPYEQYF.